Here is one T cell receptor beta chain with its context. Its antigen is not identified. This record comes from a study of cytomegalovirus exposure and HLA in healthy donors. Study-wide background: In an earlier analysis, 95 million to 140 million unique TCR beta sequences were found from 150 million to 200 million T cells.

Findings and limits, study-wide: Reportedly, a later analysis found an Asian-associated ancestry cluster had fewer N-insertions than the approximately 670-donor mean. A later analysis linked a missense variant in DCLRE1C to the trimming of TCR beta V and J genes. The study put some 150 TCR beta chains on its list as cytomegalovirus-associated.

This PCR relied on a set of 60 Vbeta primers and 13 Jbeta primers. Measured with immunoSEQ multiplex PCR; TCRdb has only the in-frame clones, and not every one. The table records around 150,000 clones, roughly 77% of them present only once. Germline loops: CDR1 MNHNS, CDR2 SASEGT. V dropped 1 base and J dropped 5; count of bases not matched to a gene: 3. The CDR3 length is 14 residues. The sequencing sample was made of PBMCs. The chain joins TRBV6-1 to TRBJ2-5; 8 bases fit TRBD1. The clonotype comes from a man aged 18 to 29 in good health and CMV-seropositive. The CDR3 region has the DNA TGTGCCAGCAGTGAAGGGACAGGGTACGAGACCCAGTACTTC. Translating gives CASSEGTGYETQYF.